This T cell receptor beta chain came from a study of blood T cell repertoires in COVID-19. The ends were cut back, 1 base at V and 7 bases at J, with 11 bases in the middle. Germline V gives CDR1 SGHNT, CDR2 YENEEA. The CDR3 spans 13 residues. The authors' processing: Reference gene primers were amplified, and this amplification served to estimate nucleated cell counts. Profiled with immunoSEQ multiplex PCR; TCRdb holds only in-frame clones, not every one. The V and J calls and clone size come from that table; D and trimming were worked out from the DNA. The table includes about 180,000 clones, about 91% detected once.

The chain couples TRBV11-3 to TRBJ2-7, with a possible D match to TRBD2 (5 bases). Sequenced input: peripheral blood. The TCR was taken from a woman in her 30s with acute or convalescent COVID-19. The CDR3 reads CASSLGLGEEQYF. The CDR3 DNA reads TGTGCCAGCAGCTTAGGTCTCGGGGAAGAGCAGTACTTC.